This section outlines one TCR beta chain sequence together with its context. Germline V CDR1 and CDR2: DFQATT, SNEGSKA (reference sequence). This CDR3 region has 12 residues. TCRdb used MiXCR to reprocess the 5' RACE reads, holding one entry per CDR3 protein. The sample consists of roughly 310,000 distinct CDR3 sequences, approximately 16% of them appearing once. The record originates from a study of T-cell memory formation after mild COVID-19. This rearrangement joins TRBV20-1 to TRBJ2-1; TRBD2 matches at 9 bases. Sequenced input: PBMCs or a T cell subset sorted from them (not recorded which). The clonotype was recovered from a man younger than 35 who had mild COVID-19 (a few samples of this study predate the infection). Cell type and time point are not known. CDR3 nucleotides: TGCAGCCTTAGCGGGGGACGGGATGAGCAGTTCTTC. This translates into CSLSGGRDEQFF.